Given below is one T cell receptor (beta chain) in context. Its antigen is not identified. The entry originates in a study of CD8+ T cells in alopecia areata. Looking at the study overall: For the treated group, dosing was oral tofacitinib at 5 to 10 mg twice daily.

Trimming removed 4 bases from V and 2 bases from J; junction bases left unmatched: 6. The CDR3 consists of 15 residues. The germline CDR1 and CDR2 sequences are SGDLS and YYNGEE. Notes on the study in general: Tofacitinib significantly decreased scalp clonality and expanded CD8+ clones among top 100.

Specified treatment: oral pan-JAK inhibitor, 5-10 mg twice daily. Isolated RNA was reverse transcribed into cDNA used as the sequencing template. Generated by immunoSEQ multiplex PCR, the TCRdb table keeps only in-frame clones and is missing some. The table has 200,000 to 250,000 clones, roughly two fifths seen once. The sequence was collected from a human donor with alopecia areata. This chain connects TRBV9 to TRBJ2-1; TRBD2 matches at 7 bases. The material sequenced was CD4+ T cells sorted from blood, taken between weeks 30 and 35, from a patient treated with tofacitinib. The CDR3 DNA is TGTGCCAGCAGCCCCCGAGCGGGACCCTACAATGAGCAGTTCTTC. Translating it yields CASSPRAGPYNEQFF. Filled out from reference TRBV9 and TRBJ2-1, the complete variable domain reads DSGVTQTPKHLITATGQRVTLRCSPRSGDLSVYWYQQSLDQGLQFLIQYYNGEERAKGNILERFSAQQFPDLHSELNLSSLELGDSALYFCASSPRAGPYNEQFFGPGTRLTVL.